This entry lists 8 T cell receptor beta chains sequenced from one sample in a study of T cell repertoires in cytomegalovirus infection. Each CDR3 protein is one row after TCRdb ran MiXCR on the reads. Of approximately 600,000 distinct CDR3 sequences in the sample, around two fifths were seen once. Their specific antigens are unknown. The material sequenced was cultured PBMCs, taken from culture after CMV antigen stimulation. These receptors originate from a human donor in good health (CMV status not recorded). Some clones in this sample may be carry-over from other donors' samples.

The J gene is TRBJ2-7, the V gene TRBV6-2 or TRBV6-3; a possible D gene is TRBD2 (5 bases). CDR1 is MNHEY and CDR2 is SVGEGT in the germline V gene. There are 14 residues in the CDR3. Trimming removed 7 bases from V and 1 base from J, with 14 bases in between. CDR3 residues: CASKKGGLSYEQYF. CDR3 DNA sequence: TGTGCCAGCAAGAAAGGCGGGCTTTCCTACGAGCAGTACTTC.

This sequence joins TRBV11-2 and TRBJ1-5; possible D gene TRBD1, 6 bases. With 1 base removed from V and 0 bases from J, the gap between germline ends came to 10 bases. Germline CDR1 is SGHAT and CDR2 is FQNNGV. The CDR3 extends over 16 amino acids. Here the CDR3 DNA reads TGTGCCAGCAGCTTAGGGGGGGCCCATAGCAATCAGCCCCAGCATTTT. Protein sequence: CASSLGGAHSNQPQHF.

V and J are TRBV20-1 and TRBJ2-3; D unresolved. The germline gives CDR1 DFQATT, CDR2 SNEGSKA (reference sequence). V lost 0 bases, J lost 1 base, and 11 bases lay in between. This CDR3 spans 15 amino acids. DNA for the CDR3: TGCAGTGCTAGAGATTCTGGACGGGGCACAGATACGCAGTATTTT. Amino acids: CSARDSGRGTDTQYF.

The chain has TRBV7-2 and TRBJ2-7, with D hard to call. There are 12 residues in the CDR3. Germline CDR1 SGHTA, CDR2 FQGNSA. V dropped 4 bases and J dropped 11 bases, with 15 bases sitting between them. The DNA for the CDR3 is TGTGCCAGCAGCTACGACGTTACCGTGGAGTACTTC. It encodes CASSYDVTVEYF.

The rearrangement links TRBV7-2 to TRBJ2-1; 8 bases are a match to TRBD1. The CDR3 is made up of 16 amino acids. The germline gives CDR1 SGHTA, CDR2 FQGNSA. V shed 2 bases and J 2 bases; nucleotides not matched to a gene: 5. The CDR3 loop is CASSLRTGPTYNEQFF. The CDR3, as DNA: TGTGCCAGCAGCTTACGGACAGGGCCCACCTACAATGAGCAGTTCTTC.

As regards this clonotype: This clone may be a read error of a much larger clone one base away. This sequence joins TRBV6-2 or TRBV6-3 and TRBJ1-5; 7 bases align to TRBD1. CDR1 and CDR2 (germline): MNHEY, SVGEGT. This CDR3 region has 14 residues. With 6 bases clipped from V and 1 base from J, the junction kept 3 bases outside the gene matches. The CDR3 DNA reads as TGTGCCAGCAGCTCGGGACAGAGCAATCAGCCCCAGCATTTT. Residues: CASSSGQSNQPQHF.

The chain is built from TRBV19 and TRBJ2-1, with 8 bases identical to TRBD2. After removal of 3 bases from V and 1 base from J, the junction contained 5 bases not matched to a gene. The germline CDR1 and CDR2 sequences are LNHDA and SQIVND (reference sequence). This CDR3 is 16 amino acids long. The CDR3 loop is CASSISGIGSYNEQFF. The DNA of the CDR3 is TGTGCCAGTAGTATTAGCGGGATTGGGTCCTACAATGAGCAGTTCTTC.

The chain joins TRBV7-9 to TRBJ2-5; 8 bases line up with TRBD1. Germline values: CDR1 SEHNR, CDR2 FQNEAQ (reference sequence). J lost 3 bases, V lost 7 bases, and 4 bases had no gene match. The CDR3 is made up of 13 amino acids. The CDR3 sequence: CASTQTGEETQYF. CDR3 in DNA: TGTGCCAGCACCCAGACAGGGGAAGAGACCCAGTACTTC.